This T cell receptor (beta chain) was documented in a study of neurological immune-mediated disorders. Many counts were recorded for this clonotype. Antigen: not known. TCRdb re-called the 5' RACE reads through MiXCR, storing one row per CDR3 protein. The sample lists roughly 120,000 distinct CDR3 sequences; about 3.2% were seen once. This CDR3 contains 15 residues. V lost 5 bases to trimming and J lost 5 bases; unmatched junction nucleotides: 5. Whole-study results and caveats: Patients with HTLV-1-associated myelopathy showed the most TCR clonal expansion. Those with multiple sclerosis showed the least, falling below healthy controls.

V usage is TRBV12-3 or TRBV12-4 and J usage is TRBJ2-2; 10 bases fit TRBD1. Sequencing was done on a sample of PBMCs. This receptor was obtained from a woman aged 25 to 39 with multiple sclerosis. CDR3 residues: CASSKDRGTTGELFF. The CDR3 DNA sequence: TGTGCCAGCAGTAAGGACAGGGGGACAACCGGGGAGCTGTTTTTT.